Listed below are T cell receptor beta chains from one sample, sequenced in a study of T cells in Graves' hyperthyroidism and ophthalmopathy. MiXCR, applied by TCRdb to the multiplex PCR reads, yields one record per CDR3 protein. This sample carries about 770,000 distinct CDR3 sequences, roughly a sixth of them seen once, and the ten largest clones take 16%. The specimen sequenced was blood. The receptors were sampled from a woman aged 50 to 65 with Graves' hyperthyroidism that later progressed to Graves' ophthalmopathy. Each CDR3 is given with its conserved first and last residue. A D gene is named only where the DNA matches it firmly. Rows give clone size only sometimes, using once, few, many, or a class for an expanded clone.

clone size	D gene	J gene	V gene	CDR3 protein	CDR3 DNA
many	TRBD1	TRBJ1-4	TRBV11-1	CASSRGTGDEKLFF	TGTGCCAGCAGCCGGGGGACAGGAGATGAAAAACTGTTTTTT
few	NA	TRBJ1-2	TRBV6-5	CASSYWRGGVDGYTF	TGTGCCAGCAGTTACTGGCGGGGGGGGGTGGATGGCTACACCTTC
NA	TRBD1	TRBJ1-1	TRBV6-1	CASSTPGGQGRGEAFF	TGTGCCAGCAGCACGCCGGGGGGACAGGGGAGAGGGGAAGCTTTCTTT
many	NA	TRBJ2-2	TRBV6-1	CATTGVANTGELFF	TGTGCCACCACGGGGGTAGCAAACACCGGGGAGCTGTTTTTT
NA	NA	TRBJ2-6	TRBV10-3	CAISESSGANVLTF	TGTGCCATCAGTGAGTCGTCTGGGGCCAACGTCCTGACTTTC
NA	NA	TRBJ2-2	TRBV27	CASSLFRPGELFF	TGTGCCAGCAGTTTATTTAGGCCCGGGGAGCTGTTTTTT
NA	NA	TRBJ1-2	TRBV11-3	CASSVRSQNWGNYGYTF	TGTGCCAGCAGCGTTAGGTCGCAAAATTGGGGAAACTATGGCTACACCTTC
NA	NA	TRBJ2-5	TRBV29-1	CSVVAGSQETQYF	TGCAGCGTTGTGGCAGGGTCACAAGAGACCCAGTACTTC
many	NA	TRBJ1-5	TRBV2	CASWGDSNQPQHF	TGTGCCAGCTGGGGCGATAGCAATCAGCCCCAGCATTTT
many	NA	TRBJ2-5	TRBV5-1	CASSLVSSVETQYF	TGCGCCAGCAGCTTGGTATCTAGCGTGGAGACCCAGTACTTC
few	NA	TRBJ2-7	TRBV28	CASSSKTVAGPSYEQYF	TGTGCCAGCAGTTCAAAGACGGTCGCGGGTCCCTCCTACGAGCAGTACTTC
NA	NA	TRBJ2-3	TRBV7-3	CASSLLAEPTDTQYF	TGTGCCAGCAGCTTACTCGCGGAACCCACAGATACGCAGTATTTT
few	NA	TRBJ2-7	TRBV5-1	CASSSSFPGVAYEQYF	TGCGCCAGCAGTTCTAGTTTTCCGGGGGTGGCCTACGAGCAGTACTTC
NA	TRBD1	TRBJ2-5	TRBV13	CASSPGQGQTQYF	TGTGCCAGCAGCCCGGGACAGGGTCAGACCCAGTACTTC
many	NA	TRBJ2-2	TRBV18	CASSPPRRLGNTGELFF	TGTGCCAGCTCACCACCACGGAGGTTAGGGAACACCGGGGAGCTGTTTTTT
NA	TRBD2	TRBJ2-7	TRBV7-3	CASSPEGGLAGVLIYEQYF	TGTGCCAGCAGCCCGGAGGGAGGACTAGCGGGAGTCCTGATCTACGAGCAGTACTTC
NA	TRBD1	TRBJ1-6	TRBV6-1	CASSTHRDRSNSPLHF	TGTGCCAGCAGTACACACCGGGACAGGAGCAATTCACCCCTCCACTTT
few	NA	TRBJ2-4	TRBV6-1	CASSEIEGGIQYF	TGTGCCAGCAGTGAAATTGAAGGGGGTATTCAGTACTTC
few	NA	TRBJ2-7	TRBV20-1	CSASAVLREQYF	TGCAGTGCTAGTGCGGTTCTACGGGAGCAGTACTTC
few	NA	TRBJ1-2	TRBV7-9	CASSLEGLGGYTF	TGTGCCAGCAGCTTAGAGGGCCTCGGTGGCTACACCTTC
few	TRBD2	TRBJ2-1	TRBV4-1	CASSQLAGGNNEQFF	TGCGCCAGCAGCCAATTGGCGGGGGGGAACAATGAGCAGTTCTTC
many	TRBD2	TRBJ2-2	TRBV6-2/TRBV6-3	CASRTSGEVTGELFF	TGTGCCAGCAGAACTAGCGGGGAGGTAACCGGGGAGCTGTTTTTT
many	TRBD1	TRBJ1-6	TRBV11-2	CASSWPGQGIGSPLHF	TGTGCCAGCAGCTGGCCCGGACAGGGGATCGGTTCACCCCTCCACTTT
NA	TRBD1	TRBJ1-1	TRBV18	CASSTGQGSNTEAFF	TGTGCCAGCTCCACGGGACAGGGTTCGAACACTGAAGCTTTCTTT
few	TRBD1	TRBJ1-4	TRBV20-1	CSASTGGAGEKLFF	TGCAGTGCTTCTACAGGGGGCGCCGGTGAAAAACTGTTTTTT
many	TRBD1	TRBJ2-1	TRBV3-1	CASSQKTGGAYNEQFF	TGTGCCAGCAGCCAAAAGACAGGGGGGGCGTACAATGAGCAGTTCTTC
NA	NA	TRBJ1-1	TRBV12-3/TRBV12-4	CASTRLSVGNTEAFF	TGTGCCAGCACCAGACTGTCGGTGGGGAACACTGAAGCTTTCTTT
many	NA	TRBJ1-5	TRBV7-8	CASSLARLGQGSNQPQHF	TGTGCCAGCAGCTTAGCAAGGTTAGGTCAGGGAAGCAATCAGCCCCAGCATTTT
few	TRBD2	TRBJ2-7	TRBV10-3	CAIRIAGADEQYF	TGTGCCATCCGAATAGCGGGGGCGGACGAGCAGTACTTC
few	TRBD2	TRBJ2-3	TRBV19	CASSMLTSGAPTDTQYF	TGTGCCAGTAGTATGTTGACTAGCGGGGCCCCCACAGATACGCAGTATTTT
many	NA	TRBJ2-7	TRBV7-6	CASSLEGGYEQYF	TGTGCCAGCAGCTTAGAGGGAGGCTACGAGCAGTACTTC
NA	TRBD1	TRBJ2-1	TRBV19	CASSSDRGDEQFF	TGTGCCAGTAGTTCCGACAGGGGCGATGAGCAGTTCTTC
NA	TRBD1	TRBJ2-7	TRBV5-1	CASSVRTGGEYEQYF	TGCGCCAGCAGCGTCCGGACAGGGGGCGAGTACGAGCAGTACTTC
few	NA	TRBJ2-3	TRBV27	CASAAAGLPDTQYF	TGTGCCAGCGCGGCCGCGGGACTTCCAGATACGCAGTATTTT
NA	TRBD2	TRBJ2-2	TRBV10-3	CAISESREATGELFF	TGTGCCATCAGTGAGTCGCGGGAGGCCACCGGGGAGCTGTTTTTT
many	NA	TRBJ2-1	TRBV12-5	CASGLVEGYEQFF	TGTGCTAGTGGTTTGGTAGAGGGTTATGAGCAGTTCTTC
NA	TRBD2	TRBJ2-5	TRBV19	CASSHIPGLVKETQYF	TGTGCCAGTAGTCACATCCCGGGACTAGTTAAAGAGACCCAGTACTTC
many	NA	TRBJ1-1	TRBV7-3	CASSQSGQKNTEAFF	TGTGCCAGCAGCCAGAGTGGACAGAAGAACACTGAAGCTTTCTTT
NA	NA	TRBJ1-2	TRBV12-5	CASGLPSPYGYTF	TGTGCTAGTGGTTTACCGTCTCCCTATGGCTACACCTTC
once	NA	TRBJ2-7	TRBV7-3	CASSFPAFYEQYF	TGTGCCAGCAGCTTTCCAGCGTTCTACGAGCAGTACTTC
NA	NA	TRBJ1-1	TRBV19	CASTLRPMNTEAFF	TGTGCCAGTACCTTGCGCCCTATGAACACTGAAGCTTTCTTT
NA	TRBD2	TRBJ2-7	TRBV7-9	CASSFPGGYEQYF	TGTGCCAGCAGCTTCCCGGGGGGCTACGAGCAGTACTTC
many	TRBD1	TRBJ1-6	TRBV11-2	CASSSRQGGNSPLHF	TGTGCCAGCAGCTCACGACAGGGAGGGAACTCGCCCCTCCACTTT
few	NA	TRBJ2-7	TRBV18	CASSPVLTRNYEQYF	TGTGCCAGCTCACCAGTCCTGACAAGAAACTACGAGCAGTACTTC
few	TRBD1	TRBJ1-2	TRBV30	CAWSVQGGYYGYTF	TGTGCCTGGAGTGTACAGGGGGGATACTATGGCTACACCTTC
many	NA	TRBJ1-5	TRBV6-1	CASSNDGNQPQHF	TGTGCCAGCAGTAACGATGGCAATCAGCCCCAGCATTTT
many	NA	TRBJ1-2	TRBV6-5	CASSYEQGRYGYTF	TGTGCCAGCAGTTACGAACAGGGACGCTATGGCTACACCTTC
NA	TRBD1	TRBJ1-6	TRBV2	CASSPRGTGGLISYNSPLHF	TGTGCCAGCAGCCCAAGGGGGACAGGGGGTTTAATCTCCTATAATTCACCCCTCCACTTT
many	NA	TRBJ1-2	TRBV6-1	CASSEGASNYGYTF	TGTGCCAGCAGTGAAGGGGCGTCTAACTATGGCTACACCTTC
many	NA	TRBJ1-1	TRBV11-2	CASRVARQRGSTEAFF	TGTGCCAGCAGAGTCGCCCGGCAGCGAGGCAGCACTGAAGCTTTCTTT
NA	NA	TRBJ2-2	TRBV19	CASDEGGSTGELFF	TGTGCCAGTGACGAGGGGGGCAGCACCGGGGAGCTGTTTTTT
few	NA	TRBJ1-4	TRBV7-2	CASSFGEYVANEKLFF	TGTGCCAGCAGCTTCGGGGAATACGTTGCTAATGAAAAACTGTTTTTT
NA	NA	TRBJ1-2	TRBV4-1	CVSSQLTGTLNYGYTF	TGCGTCAGCAGCCAGCTTACGGGGACGCTAAACTATGGCTACACCTTC
few	TRBD2	TRBJ2-1	TRBV5-5	CASSLVRASGGNEQFF	TGTGCCAGCAGCTTGGTACGGGCTAGCGGGGGGAATGAGCAGTTCTTC
many	NA	TRBJ1-1	TRBV6-1	CASSYRDGEAFF	TGTGCCAGCAGTTACAGGGATGGAGAAGCTTTCTTT
many	TRBD1	TRBJ1-2	TRBV6-1	CASLNWWDRGRDTF	TGTGCCAGCCTGAACTGGTGGGACAGGGGGCGCGACACCTTC
many	NA	TRBJ1-1	TRBV7-3	CASSPQGSGYTEAFF	TGTGCCAGCAGCCCCCAGGGCTCGGGTTACACTGAAGCTTTCTTT
few	NA	TRBJ2-2	TRBV6-2/TRBV6-3	CASSYGRGSAGELFF	TGTGCCAGCAGTTATGGGCGGGGTTCGGCCGGGGAGCTGTTTTTT
NA	NA	TRBJ1-2	TRBV12-3/TRBV12-4	CASYIGEQGLEDGYTF	TGTGCCAGCTATATTGGGGAACAGGGCCTGGAGGATGGCTACACCTTC
few	TRBD1	TRBJ2-5	TRBV19	CASSPTGYLETQYF	TGTGCCAGTAGTCCGACAGGGTATCTTGAGACCCAGTACTTC